The clone carrying this T cell receptor (beta chain) has just a few counts. Its specificity is not known. The entry originates in a study of T-cell memory formation after mild COVID-19. Study-wide points: Largely, contracting CD4+ clones fell within CM and EM, and contracting CD8+ clones within EMRA.

TCR alpha and TCR beta cDNA libraries carrying sample barcodes and UMIs were produced by 5'RACE using constant-segment primers. One entry per CDR3 protein results from TCRdb running MiXCR on the 5' RACE reads. In the table there are approximately 260,000 distinct CDR3 sequences, under 20% of which are singletons. In germline, CDR1 is MDHEN, CDR2 SYDVKM. The V and J ends lost 5 bases and 3 bases, in that order; junction bases with no gene match: 7. This CDR3 region has 15 residues. This clonotype was sampled from a man aged 18 to 35 who had mild COVID-19 (a few samples of this study predate the infection). Cell type and time point are not known. The genes are TRBV28 and TRBJ1-2; TRBD1 agrees at 9 bases. Source material: PBMCs or a T cell subset sorted from them (not recorded which). The CDR3 DNA sequence: TGTGCCAGCAGTCTCTACAGGGGGCCCGACTATGGCTACACCTTC. This codes for CASSLYRGPDYGYTF.